This TCR beta chain is from a study of blood T cell repertoires in COVID-19. The data were produced by immunoSEQ multiplex PCR, yet TCRdb's version contains in-frame clones alone and is incomplete. Of about 60,000 clones listed, approximately 88% are singletons. V shed 6 bases, J shed 2 bases, and the junction held 5 bases outside the gene matches. The CDR3 extends over 16 amino acids. The germline V gene encodes CDR1 LGHDT and CDR2 YNNKEL (reference sequence). The sequence derives from a human donor in a cohort sampled during active COVID-19. V and J are TRBV3-1 (or the pseudogene TRBV3-2) and TRBJ2-3; the match to TRBD2 covers 13 bases. Sequenced: peripheral blood. The CDR3 coding sequence is TGTGCCAGCAGTATAGGACTAGCGGGGGCCACAGATACGCAGTATTTT. This sequence encodes CASSIGLAGATDTQYF.